A selection of T cell receptor beta chains follows, all from one sample in a study of T cell responses to AZD1222 COVID-19 vaccine. The method was immunoSEQ multiplex PCR; TCRdb's version includes in-frame clones alone and lacks a portion of them. The sample carries 140,000 to 150,000 clones, 80% to 90% recorded once. The sample was peripheral blood, taken on day 0 of AZD1222 vaccination. These receptor sequences come from an adult in good health. Both conserved end residues are part of each CDR3. A D gene is named only where the DNA matches it firmly. Expanded clones are given a class, and other clones once, few, many or no size at all.

>TRBJ1-2|-|TRBV19|-
TGTGCCAGTAGCCAAGCTTCCGGGGCCGAAGGGGGCTACACCTTC
CASSQASGAEGGYTF
>TRBJ1-2|-|TRBV5-1|-
TGCGCCAGCAGCTTGTCGGGGAATGGCTACACCTTC
CASSLSGNGYTF
>TRBJ1-2|once|TRBV28|-
TGTGCCAGCACCGAAAGGGTTTATGGCTACACCTTC
CASTERVYGYTF
>TRBJ1-2|once|TRBV6-6|TRBD1
TGTGCCAGCAGTTACCAAGGACAGGGCGGTGGCTACACCTTC
CASSYQGQGGGYTF
>TRBJ2-2|few|TRBV5-1|-
TGCGCCAGCAGCGCCAGCTGGGAGCTCACCGGGGAGCTGTTTTTT
CASSASWELTGELFF
>TRBJ2-7|-|TRBV21-1|-
TGTGCCAGCAGCGAAAGGAGTCTAACCCTTTCCTACGAGCAGTACTTC
CASSERSLTLSYEQYF
>TRBJ2-1|-|TRBV19|TRBD1
TGTGCCAGTAGTTCAATAGGGGGCTACAAGCAGTTCTTC
CASSSIGGYKQFF
>TRBJ2-7|few|TRBV7-8|TRBD1
TGTGCCAGCAGCTTCCGGGACAGCGAATCCTACGAGCAGTACTTC
CASSFRDSESYEQYF
>TRBJ2-5|-|TRBV27|-
TGTGCCAGCAGTTCCCACACAGGGTTAGCAGAGACCCAGTACTTC
CASSSHTGLAETQYF
>TRBJ2-2|-|TRBV9|-
TGTGCCACCGCGGGACATACCGGGGAGCTGTTTTTT
CATAGHTGELFF
>TRBJ2-2|-|TRBV15|TRBD1
TGTGCCACCAGCAGAATAACAGGGGGCGCGGCCGGGGAGCTGTTTTTT
CATSRITGGAAGELFF
>TRBJ2-1|-|TRBV28|TRBD2
TGTGCCAGCAGCCCAGGACTAGCGGGTCGAAGGGGTGAGCAGTTCTTC
CASSPGLAGRRGEQFF
>TRBJ2-3|-|TRBV19|TRBD2
TGTGCCAGTAGTATGGGACTAGCGGGGTTGAATACGCAGTATTTT
CASSMGLAGLNTQYF
>TRBJ2-7|-|TRBV7-9|TRBD2
TGTGCCAGCAGCGGACTAGCGGTGCAGTACTTC
CASSGLAVQYF
>TRBJ1-2|-|TRBV12-3/TRBV12-4|-
TGTGCCAGCAGGAGGACGGGGAACTATGGCTACACCTTC
CASRRTGNYGYTF
>TRBJ1-2|-|TRBV9|TRBD1
TGTGCCAGCAGGGGGACAGGGAAGGCAGGCGGCTACACCTTC
CASRGTGKAGGYTF
>TRBJ1-1|-|TRBV11-3|-
TGTGCCAGCAGCTTAGAAGATGGGCAAGCTTTCTTT
CASSLEDGQAFF
>TRBJ2-7|few|TRBV25-1|-
TGTGCCAGTAGTCCAAGCTCCTACGAGCAGTACTTC
CASSPSSYEQYF
>TRBJ1-1|-|TRBV4-1|-
TGCGCCAGTAAAGCTGGGTCCGTCCGGGGGCGAGGCACTGAAGCTTTCTTT
CASKAGSVRGRGTEAFF
>TRBJ2-5|-|TRBV28|-
TGTGCCAGCAGGTTGGATGGGGAGACCCAGTACTTC
CASRLDGETQYF
>TRBJ1-1|-|TRBV12-5|-
TGTGCTAGTGGTTTGGGGGTGAACACTGAAGCTTTCTTT
CASGLGVNTEAFF
>TRBJ1-2|-|TRBV9|TRBD1
TGTGCCAGCAGCGTAGAATCGACAGGGACGTTCGGCTACACCTTC
CASSVESTGTFGYTF
>TRBJ1-3|-|TRBV6-1|-
TGTGCCAGCAGTGAAAATTCCCAGCGAAAAGGAAACACCATATATTTT
CASSENSQRKGNTIYF
>TRBJ1-1|-|TRBV11-1|-
TGTGCCAGCAGCTTAGAGTTTAACACTGAAGCTTTCTTT
CASSLEFNTEAFF
>TRBJ2-5|-|TRBV21-1|-
TGTGCCAGCAGCCTGGGGGGGGGCTTTCGGGAGACCCAGTACTTC
CASSLGGGFRETQYF
>TRBJ2-3|-|TRBV15|-
TGTGCCACCAGCTTCCGGGACTCGGCAGATACGCAGTATTTT
CATSFRDSADTQYF
>TRBJ1-3|-|TRBV5-5|-
TGTGCCAGCGCTCTCTCGGGGGGGATTAGTCGTGGAAACACCATATATTTT
CASALSGGISRGNTIYF
>TRBJ1-3|-|TRBV30|-
TGTGCCTGGAGCCTCAGGGGTCCCGGAAACACCATATATTTT
CAWSLRGPGNTIYF
>TRBJ2-7|-|TRBV7-9|-
TGTGCCAGCAGCCCCATCAGCGCGGTATTCCGCTACGAGCAGTACTTC
CASSPISAVFRYEQYF
>TRBJ2-1|-|TRBV10-3|-
TGTGCCATCAAGGGGGGGGGCTCCAATGAGCAGTTCTTC
CAIKGGGSNEQFF
>TRBJ1-2|-|TRBV5-6|-
TGTGCCAGCATCCTTGGACCCACCGGGGCTAACTATGGCTACACCTTC
CASILGPTGANYGYTF
>TRBJ1-1|-|TRBV19|-
TGTGCCAGTAGTATTGTTGTGGGCACTGAAGCTTTCTTT
CASSIVVGTEAFF
>TRBJ1-1|-|TRBV6-5|-
TGTGCCAGCAGCACACACGGGGGCACTGAAGCTTTCTTT
CASSTHGGTEAFF
>TRBJ2-3|-|TRBV12-5|-
TGTGCTAGTGGTTTAGGGGATTTCACAGATACGCAGTATTTT
CASGLGDFTDTQYF
>TRBJ1-3|-|TRBV19|-
TGTGCCACCTCCGAAAGACAGTTCTCTGGAAACACCATATATTTT
CATSERQFSGNTIYF
>TRBJ1-1|-|TRBV19|TRBD1
TGTGCCAGTAGTAGAATTCCCGGGACAGTTGAAGCTTTCTTT
CASSRIPGTVEAFF
>TRBJ1-5|-|TRBV3-1/TRBV3-2|-
TGTGCCAGCAGCCTCAACAGGGATCAGCCCCAGCATTTT
CASSLNRDQPQHF
>TRBJ1-2|-|TRBV27|-
TGTGCCAGCAGTTTGAAGGACAGATTTTATGGCTACACCTTC
CASSLKDRFYGYTF
>TRBJ2-7|-|TRBV14|-
TGTGCCAGCAGCCAAGGCCACACCACCTACGAGCAGTACTTC
CASSQGHTTYEQYF
>TRBJ2-5|-|TRBV4-1|-
TGCGCCAGCAGCCAGAGATCCCCCGCGACACAAGAGACCCAGTACTTC
CASSQRSPATQETQYF
>TRBJ2-1|-|TRBV30|-
TGTGCCTGGAGTGCCTCCCCTTTCGGTGAGCAGTTCTTC
CAWSASPFGEQFF
>TRBJ1-3|-|TRBV7-6|TRBD1
TGTGCCAGCAGCCCGGGACAGGGGTTGAACACCATATATTTT
CASSPGQGLNTIYF
>TRBJ2-3|-|TRBV5-1|-
TGCGCCAGCAGCTTGGAAGGGCATACGCAGTATTTT
CASSLEGHTQYF
>TRBJ2-3|-|TRBV5-4|TRBD2
TGTGCCAGCAGCCCGGGGACTAGCGGGGGGGCAAAAGATACGCAGTATTTT
CASSPGTSGGAKDTQYF
>TRBJ2-7|once|TRBV6-2/TRBV6-3|-
TGTGCCAGCAGTTTCCTCAGGAAGACGGGGAGTTACGAGCAGTACTTC
CASSFLRKTGSYEQYF
>TRBJ1-1|-|TRBV5-1|TRBD1
TGCGCCAGCAGCCGGGACAGTAGTCACACTGAAGCTTTCTTT
CASSRDSSHTEAFF
>TRBJ2-2|-|TRBV10-3|TRBD2
TGTGCCATCATGGCGGGGGGGCCCACCGGGGAGCTGTTTTTT
CAIMAGGPTGELFF
>TRBJ2-7|-|TRBV24-1|TRBD1
TGTGCCACCAGTGATACGGGACAGGGGGCGTACGAGCAGTACTTC
CATSDTGQGAYEQYF
>TRBJ2-2|-|TRBV5-1|-
TGCGCCAGCAGCCCCTCGCAAACCCACACCGGGGAGCTGTTTTTT
CASSPSQTHTGELFF
>TRBJ1-1|-|TRBV5-4|TRBD1
TGTGCCAGCAGCGACCGACAGGGAAGAGCTTTCTTT
CASSDRQGRAFF
>TRBJ2-2|-|TRBV5-1|-
TGCGCCAGCTCCATCGGGGACTCCAGTAACACCGGGGAGCTGTTTTTT
CASSIGDSSNTGELFF
>TRBJ1-4|-|TRBV9|-
TGTGCCAGCAGCCCAAAGGGAGGGGTGTCCGATGAAAAACTGTTTTTT
CASSPKGGVSDEKLFF
>TRBJ2-1|-|TRBV4-1|-
TGCGCCAGCAGCCCCCGACTAGACTCCTACAATGAGCAGTTCTTC
CASSPRLDSYNEQFF
>TRBJ1-1|-|TRBV7-9|-
TGTGCCATCGGATCACTGAACACTGAAGCTTTCTTT
CAIGSLNTEAFF
>TRBJ1-1|-|TRBV12-5|-
TGTGCTAGTGGCCCCGGGGGACCCCACACTGAAGCTTTCTTT
CASGPGGPHTEAFF
>TRBJ1-2|-|TRBV5-6|-
TGTGCCAGCAGCTCGGGACTTTTCCTTAACTATGGCTACACCTTC
CASSSGLFLNYGYTF
>TRBJ1-2|-|TRBV18|-
TGTGCCAGCTCACCACCGACCGGGACCTCGAGGCGAGGCTACACCTTC
CASSPPTGTSRRGYTF
>TRBJ1-1|-|TRBV2|-
TGTGCCAGCAGTGAAGTCGGGAACGCTGAAGCTTTCTTT
CASSEVGNAEAFF
>TRBJ2-7|-|TRBV9|-
TGTGCCAGCAGCGCAGGGTACGGAACCGCCTACGAGCAGTACTTC
CASSAGYGTAYEQYF